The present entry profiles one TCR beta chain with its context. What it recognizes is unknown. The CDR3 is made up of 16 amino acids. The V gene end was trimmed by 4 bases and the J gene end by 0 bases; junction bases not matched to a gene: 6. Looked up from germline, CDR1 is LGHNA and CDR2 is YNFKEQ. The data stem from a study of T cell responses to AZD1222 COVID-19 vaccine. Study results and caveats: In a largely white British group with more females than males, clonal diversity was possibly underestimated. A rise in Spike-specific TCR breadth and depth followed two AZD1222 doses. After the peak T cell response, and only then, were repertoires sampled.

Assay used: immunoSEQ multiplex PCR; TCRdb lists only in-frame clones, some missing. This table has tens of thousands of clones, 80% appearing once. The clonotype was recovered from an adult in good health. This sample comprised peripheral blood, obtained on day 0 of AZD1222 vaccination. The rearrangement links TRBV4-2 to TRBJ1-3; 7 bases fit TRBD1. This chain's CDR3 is CASSPQGGISGNTIYF. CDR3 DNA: TGTGCCAGCAGCCCCCAAGGGGGCATCTCTGGAAACACCATATATTTT.